A single count supports the clone carrying this TCR beta chain. Its antigen is not known. In the PCR, 60 Vbeta and 13 Jbeta primers were used. Method: immunoSEQ multiplex PCR; TCRdb's copy keeps in-frame clones and lacks some. The sample has about 190,000 clones, around 87% seen once. The entry originates in a study of cytomegalovirus exposure and HLA in healthy donors. Notes on the study in general: Per published reports, the classifier diagnosed cytomegalovirus status with high specificity and sensitivity. The authors later found most CMV-associated TCR beta chains appeared HLA-restricted.

CDR3 length: 14 amino acids. Trimming took off 1 base at V and 6 bases at J, with 10 bases between the two ends. The V gene's germline CDR1 is PRHDT and CDR2 FYEKMQ (reference sequence). This sequence joins TRBV13 and TRBJ2-1, with D perhaps TRBD1 (6 bases). The sequencing sample was made of PBMCs. The receptor was isolated from a young man in good health and CMV-seronegative. The CDR3: CASSLALQGNEQFF. The CDR3 coding sequence is TGTGCCAGCAGCTTAGCCCTACAGGGCAATGAGCAGTTCTTC.